Following are 2 T cell receptor beta chains from one sample sequenced in a study of T cell clonality in common variable immunodeficiency. Clones were sequenced by immunoSEQ multiplex PCR, and TCRdb holds only the in-frame ones, with some missing. Observed in the sample are roughly 28,000 clones, none of them singletons. The source material was peripheral blood mononuclear cells. The receptors shown here come from a person between 18 and 75 years old in good health.

This clone was observed at least ten times. The read halts 3 residues ahead of the CDR3 end, with the missing end drawn from the germline J gene. The V call is TRBV20-1, the J call TRBJ1-4; possibly TRBD1 for D (6 bases). Deletions cut 6 bases from V and 7 bases from J, with 15 bases between. Per the germline V gene, CDR1 is DFQATT and CDR2 is SNEGSKA (reference sequence). The CDR3 covers 13 residues. CDR3 amino acids: CSARRGTGEKLFF. The CDR3 bases that were read are TGCAGTGCAAGAAGGGGGACCGGTGAAAAA.

This clone was counted between two and nine times. The read is 3 residues too short to cover the CDR3 end, so that end is filled in from the germline J gene. V usage is TRBV7-2 and J usage is TRBJ2-2; D is undetermined. The CDR3 spans 15 residues. The germline CDR1 and CDR2 sequences are SGHTA and FQGNSA. V was cut by 5 bases and J by 5 bases, with 15 bases left in between. The CDR3 sequence: CASSPRSGGTGELFF. The DNA read from the CDR3 is TGTGCCAGCAGCCCACGTTCAGGTGGGACCGGGGAG.